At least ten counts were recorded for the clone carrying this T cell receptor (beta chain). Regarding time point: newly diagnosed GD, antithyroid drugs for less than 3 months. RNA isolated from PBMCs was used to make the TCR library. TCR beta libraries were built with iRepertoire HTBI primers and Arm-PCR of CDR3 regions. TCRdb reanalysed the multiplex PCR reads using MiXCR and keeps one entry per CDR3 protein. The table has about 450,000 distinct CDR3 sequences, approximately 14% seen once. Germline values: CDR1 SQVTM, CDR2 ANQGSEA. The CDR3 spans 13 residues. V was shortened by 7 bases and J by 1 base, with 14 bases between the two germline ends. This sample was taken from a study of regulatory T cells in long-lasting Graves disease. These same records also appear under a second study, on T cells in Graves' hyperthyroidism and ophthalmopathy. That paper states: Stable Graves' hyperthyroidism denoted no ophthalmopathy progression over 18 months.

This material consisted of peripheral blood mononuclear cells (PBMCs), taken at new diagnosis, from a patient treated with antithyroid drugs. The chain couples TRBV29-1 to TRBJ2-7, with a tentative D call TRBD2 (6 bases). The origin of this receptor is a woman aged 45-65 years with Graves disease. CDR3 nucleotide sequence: TGCAGCGCCCTGGACTACAATTCCTACGAGCAGTACTTC. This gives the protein CSALDYNSYEQYF.